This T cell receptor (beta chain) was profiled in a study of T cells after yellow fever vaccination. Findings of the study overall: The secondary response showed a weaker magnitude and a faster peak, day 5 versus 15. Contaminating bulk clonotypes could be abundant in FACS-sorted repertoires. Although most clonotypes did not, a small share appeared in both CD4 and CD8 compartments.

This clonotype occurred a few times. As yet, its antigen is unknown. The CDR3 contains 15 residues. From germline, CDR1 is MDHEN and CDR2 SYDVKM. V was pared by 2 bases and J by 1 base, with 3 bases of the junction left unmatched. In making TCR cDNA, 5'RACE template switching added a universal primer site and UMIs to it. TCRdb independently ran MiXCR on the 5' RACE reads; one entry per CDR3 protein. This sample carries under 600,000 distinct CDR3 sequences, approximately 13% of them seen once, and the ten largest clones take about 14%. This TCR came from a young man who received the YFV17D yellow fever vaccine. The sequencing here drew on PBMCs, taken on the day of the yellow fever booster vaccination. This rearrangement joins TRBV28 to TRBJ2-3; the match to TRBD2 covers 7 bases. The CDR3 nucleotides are TGTGCCAGCAGTTTACTTAGCGGGCGCACAGATACGCAGTATTTT. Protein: CASSLLSGRTDTQYF. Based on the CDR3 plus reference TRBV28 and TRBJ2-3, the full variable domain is DVKVTQSSRYLVKRTGEKVFLECVQDMDHENMFWYRQDPGLGLRLIYFSYDVKMKEKGDIPEGYSVSREKKERFSLILESASTNQTSMYLCASSLLSGRTDTQYFGPGTRLTVL.